These 13 T cell receptor beta chains were all obtained from the same sample, sequenced in a study of blood T cell repertoires in COVID-19. Sequenced by immunoSEQ multiplex PCR; TCRdb stores in-frame clones only, minus some. Here the sample spans around 100,000 clones, roughly 91% being singletons. The specimen sequenced was peripheral blood. These receptors all come from a woman of 80 years or more with acute or convalescent COVID-19.

The V call is TRBV5-1, the J call TRBJ2-7, with 7 bases lining up with TRBD1. The CDR3 is 16 amino acids. Germline V CDR1 and CDR2: SGHRS, YFSETQ. V gave up 1 base and J gave up 4 bases; unmatched junction bases: 11. The DNA for the CDR3 is TGCGCCAGCAGCTTGCGGGCCCTACAGGGGCCTTACGAGCAGTACTTC. It is translated as CASSLRALQGPYEQYF.

V and J are TRBV4-1 and TRBJ2-3; TRBD1 aligns across 9 bases. The germline V gene encodes CDR1 MGHRA and CDR2 YSYEKL. The V segment lost 0 bases and the J segment 0 bases; nucleotides outside the gene matches: 7. The CDR3 has 18 amino acids. Written as DNA, the CDR3 is TGCGCCAGCAGCCAAGACTCGGGACAGGGCTTTAGCACAGATACGCAGTATTTT. Its protein is CASSQDSGQGFSTDTQYF.

The rearrangement links TRBV19 to TRBJ1-2; 9 bases match TRBD1. CDR3 size: 14 residues. Germline V gives CDR1 LNHDA, CDR2 SQIVND (reference sequence). J was trimmed by 5 bases and V by 3 bases; bases with no gene match: 4. The CDR3 reads CASSIRTGEYGYTF. For the CDR3, the DNA is TGTGCCAGTAGTATTCGGACAGGGGAATATGGCTACACCTTC.

This clone was seen a few times. The rearrangement joins TRBV28 to TRBJ2-1; 8 bases are a match to TRBD2. Germline assignment: CDR1 MDHEN and CDR2 SYDVKM. The J segment lost 6 bases and the V segment lost 4 bases, leaving 8 bases of the junction unmatched. The CDR3 extends over 15 amino acids. In nucleotides, the CDR3 is TGTGCCAGCAGTTCCGGACTAGCAAGGGGCAATGAGCAGTTCTTC. Amino acids: CASSSGLARGNEQFF.

Here the CDR3 DNA reads TGTGCCAGCAGCTTATGGGGGGGGGAGTCCTACAATGAGCAGTTCTTC. It specifies CASSLWGGESYNEQFF. The chain recombines TRBV7-2 with TRBJ2-1; 7 bases agree with TRBD2. The CDR3 loop spans 16 amino acids. V trimming: 2 bases; J trimming: 1 base; junction bases outside the gene matches: 5. Germline values: CDR1 SGHTA, CDR2 FQGNSA.

The chain links TRBV11-2 to TRBJ2-5; D possibly corresponds to TRBD2 (5 bases). The CDR3 consists of 12 residues. Trimming removed 5 bases from V and 5 bases from J, with 9 bases in between. Per the germline V gene, CDR1 is SGHAT and CDR2 is FQNNGV. This CDR3 reads CASSRPGETQYF. Here the CDR3 DNA reads TGTGCCAGCAGCCGGCCGGGGGAGACCCAGTACTTC.

The chain links TRBV19 to TRBJ1-2, with D unclear. The germline V gene has CDR1 LNHDA and CDR2 SQIVND (reference sequence). The V and J ends lost 7 bases and 7 bases respectively, with 16 bases between them. The CDR3 is 13 amino acids. CDR3: CASISGYGIGYTF. CDR3 bases: TGTGCCAGTATCTCCGGTTATGGTATTGGCTACACCTTC.

This clone appeared a single time. The V gene is TRBV9, the J gene TRBJ2-5; 11 bases are a match to TRBD2. V trimming: 0 bases; J trimming: 2 bases; junction bases outside the gene matches: 6. Germline lookup yields CDR1 SGDLS and CDR2 YYNGEE. This CDR3 is 17 amino acids long. CDR3: CASSVGRLAGQQETQYF. In nucleotides, the CDR3 is TGTGCCAGCAGCGTAGGAAGACTAGCGGGGCAGCAAGAGACCCAGTACTTC. The variable domain in full, with the rest retrieved from reference TRBV9 and TRBJ2-5, is DSGVTQTPKHLITATGQRVTLRCSPRSGDLSVYWYQQSLDQGLQFLIQYYNGEERAKGNILERFSAQQFPDLHSELNLSSLELGDSALYFCASSVGRLAGQQETQYFGPGTRLLVL.

The chain links TRBV27 to TRBJ1-4, with D uncertain. This CDR3 is built from 16 residues. Germline CDR1 reads MNHEY; CDR2 reads SMNVEV (reference sequence). The V end lost 2 bases, the J end lost 5 bases, and 15 bases lay between the germline ends. CDR3 amino acids: CASSLRARVSNEKLFF. CDR3 sequence (DNA): TGTGCCAGCAGTTTACGCGCCCGGGTTTCAAATGAAAAACTGTTTTTT.

The chain couples TRBV5-1 to TRBJ1-2, with D uncertain. Deletions cut 3 bases from V and 6 bases from J, with 12 bases between. CDR3 length: 13 residues. Germline V gene sequence: CDR1 SGHRS, CDR2 YFSETQ. CDR3 residues: CASSSQTRDGYTF. CDR3 coding DNA: TGCGCCAGCAGCTCCCAAACTAGGGATGGCTACACCTTC.

The genes are TRBV3-1 (or the pseudogene TRBV3-2) and TRBJ1-5, with 7 positions matching TRBD1. Germline CDR1 reads LGHDT; CDR2 reads YNNKEL (reference sequence). The CDR3 covers 13 residues. V shed 4 bases and J 11 bases; nucleotides not matched to a gene: 8. The CDR3 region is CASSPDRAGSQHF. For the CDR3, the DNA is TGTGCCAGCAGCCCAGACAGGGCTGGGTCCCAGCATTTT.

The chain is built from TRBV5-4 and TRBJ2-7, with a tentative D call TRBD1 (6 bases). This CDR3 is built from 16 residues. CDR1 is SGHNT, CDR2 YYREEE, per germline (reference sequence). The V and J ends lost 4 bases and 0 bases respectively, with 17 bases between them. CDR3 loop: CASSPGSRGGSYEQYF. The CDR3 DNA reads as TGTGCCAGCAGCCCTGGTTCGAGAGGGGGCTCCTACGAGCAGTACTTC. Looking up the rest from reference TRBV5-4 and TRBJ2-7 gives the full variable domain: ETGVTQSPTHLIKTRGQQVTLRCSSQSGHNTVSWYQQALGQGPQFIFQYYREEENGRGNFPPRFSGLQFPNYSSELNVNALELDDSALYLCASSPGSRGGSYEQYFGPGTRLTVT.

Concerning this clone: One end of the junction fails to match germline, which may point to a read error. The V and J genes are TRBV7-3 and TRBJ2-1, with 11 bases matching TRBD2. Germline assignment: CDR1 SGHTA and CDR2 FQGTGA. The CDR3 totals 12 residues. In DNA form, the CDR3 reads TGTGCCAGCAGCGTAACTAGCGGGAGTCTGTTCTTC. It codes for CASSVTSGSLFF.